These 27 T cell receptor beta chains originate from one sample sequenced in a study of cytotoxic CD8 clonotypes in ibrutinib-treated CLL. Data came from immunoSEQ multiplex PCR; TCRdb stores just in-frame clones and leaves some out. This sample carries about 140,000 clones, about 91% of them seen once, and the ten largest clones take 9.5% to 14%. The source was PBMCs, collected after 12 months of ibrutinib treatment. These receptors came from a human donor with chronic lymphocytic leukemia.

This chain uses TRBV29-1 with TRBJ2-1; possibly TRBD2 for D (6 bases). The CDR3 covers 14 residues. CDR1 SQVTM and CDR2 ANQGSEA come from the germline V gene. V was cut by 0 bases and J by 9 bases, with 15 bases left in between. CDR3 DNA: TGCAGCGTTGAAGATCTGGGGGGTAGCATTGAGCAGTTCTTC. It encodes CSVEDLGGSIEQFF.

This rearrangement joins TRBV18 to TRBJ2-3; possible D gene TRBD2, 5 bases. Germline V CDR1 and CDR2: KGHSH, LQKENI. V was pared by 3 bases and J by 5 bases, with 6 bases between. The CDR3 is 12 amino acids. This CDR3 is CASSPREDTQYF. The CDR3 DNA is TGTGCCAGCTCACCTCGGGAAGATACGCAGTATTTT.

The chain employs TRBV12-5 and TRBJ2-3; the match to TRBD2 covers 9 bases. Germline assignment: CDR1 LGHNT and CDR2 FRNRAP. J was trimmed by 0 bases and V by 2 bases; bases with no gene match: 3. This CDR3 spans 16 amino acids. Here the CDR3 reads CASGLMTSGSTDTQYF. The CDR3, as DNA: TGTGCTAGTGGTTTGATGACTAGCGGTAGCACAGATACGCAGTATTTT.

The chain links TRBV7-3 to TRBJ2-1; perhaps TRBD2 as D (5 bases). The CDR3 totals 11 residues. V lost 4 bases and J lost 11, with 9 bases in between. Germline V gives CDR1 SGHTA, CDR2 FQGTGA. The chain's CDR3 is CASSSGLQQFF. CDR3 bases: TGTGCCAGCAGCTCCGGACTGCAGCAGTTCTTC.

This sequence joins TRBV7-2 and TRBJ1-5; maybe TRBD1 (5 bases). The CDR3 extends over 15 amino acids. Germline assignment: CDR1 SGHTA and CDR2 FQGNSA. The V end lost 3 bases, the J end lost 3 bases, and 12 bases lay between the germline ends. CDR3 loop: CASSFTMGLNQPQHF. CDR3 in DNA: TGTGCCAGCAGCTTTACGATGGGGCTCAATCAGCCCCAGCATTTT.

This chain links TRBV12-2 with TRBJ2-7; the listed D gene, TRBD1, was not tested against the DNA. TRBV12-2 is noted as a pseudogene. This CDR3 has 17 residues. In DNA form, the CDR3 reads TGTGCAAGTCGCTTAGCGACCTACGGACAGGGAGGGTACGAGCAGTACTTC. Protein product: CASRLATYGQGGYEQYF.

The chain joins TRBV7-9 to TRBJ2-7, with D tentatively TRBD1 or TRBD2 (5 bases each). V lost 0 bases, J lost 4 bases, and 22 bases lay in between. The germline V gene has CDR1 SEHNR and CDR2 FQNEAQ (reference sequence). This CDR3 has 18 residues. Written as DNA, the CDR3 is TGTGCCAGCAGCTTAGCGGGACCTAACAGGCGAGAGATTTACGAGCAGTACTTC. This encodes CASSLAGPNRREIYEQYF.

The V call is TRBV29-1, the J call TRBJ2-3; 12 bases line up with TRBD2. Trimming took 1 base from V and 0 from J; bases not matched to a gene: 11. Germline-derived CDR1 and CDR2 are SQVTM and ANQGSEA. The CDR3 is 19 amino acids. Written as DNA, the CDR3 is TGCAGCGTTGAAGGCCATTTGACTAGCGGGAGCCATAGCACAGATACGCAGTATTTT. This sequence encodes CSVEGHLTSGSHSTDTQYF.

J is TRBJ2-1 and V is TRBV6-5, with unresolved D. V was shortened by 0 bases and J by 9 bases, with 15 bases between the two germline ends. This CDR3 is 15 amino acids long. Germline lookup yields CDR1 MNHEY and CDR2 SVGAGI. DNA for the CDR3: TGTGCCAGCAGTTACTCGAGAAAGTCAGGCTCTGAGCAGTTCTTC. It yields the protein CASSYSRKSGSEQFF.

J is TRBJ2-2 and V is TRBV6-5; TRBD1 is a possible D gene (5 bases). The CDR3 length is 15 residues. V was clipped by 6 bases and J by 1 base, with 12 bases between them. Germline V gene data show CDR1 as MNHEY and CDR2 as SVGAGI. CDR3 bases: TGTGCCAGCAGCCCCCGCGACAGGAACACCGGGGAGCTGTTTTTT. It encodes CASSPRDRNTGELFF.

The chain links TRBV10-3 to TRBJ1-5; maybe TRBD1 (5 bases). Germline values: CDR1 ENHRY, CDR2 SYGVKD. The V end was cut by 4 bases, the J end by 7 bases, with 14 bases between. The CDR3 loop spans 14 amino acids. CDR3 in amino acids: CAISGDSREQPQHF. CDR3 DNA sequence: TGTGCCATCAGTGGGGACTCAAGAGAACAGCCCCAGCATTTT.

The chain links TRBV5-4 to TRBJ2-7; D might be TRBD1 or TRBD2, each matching 6 bases. V was trimmed by 3 bases and J by 5 bases, leaving 12 bases between them. The CDR3 is made up of 13 amino acids. From germline, CDR1 is SGHNT and CDR2 YYREEE (reference sequence). The CDR3 region has the DNA TGTGCCAGCAGCTCCGGGGGCTTGAACGAGCAGTACTTC. As protein: CASSSGGLNEQYF.

J is TRBJ1-1 and V is TRBV15; D not certain. The germline V gene encodes CDR1 LNHNV and CDR2 YYDKDF (reference sequence). V lost 1 base, J lost 1 base, and 4 bases lay in between. CDR3 size: 13 residues. In DNA, the CDR3 is TGTGCCACCAGCAGAGGTGGGAACACTGAAGCTTTCTTT. Translated, it gives CATSRGGNTEAFF.

This rearrangement joins TRBV28 to TRBJ1-4; D unresolved. V was trimmed by 4 bases and J by 8 bases, leaving 14 bases between them. Germline CDR1 and CDR2: MDHEN and SYDVKM. This CDR3 contains 14 residues. The chain's CDR3 is CASSYADQQEKLFF. The CDR3 DNA reads as TGTGCCAGCAGTTACGCAGATCAACAGGAAAAACTGTTTTTT.

The chain couples TRBV2 to TRBJ1-5, with D unresolved. Germline loops: CDR1 SNHLY, CDR2 FYNNEI. The CDR3 runs 16 residues. V dropped 6 bases and J dropped 0 bases, with 15 bases sitting between them. CDR3 coding DNA: TGTGCCAGCAGCGAGTGGTCCTACTATAGCAATCAGCCCCAGCATTTT. Translation gives CASSEWSYYSNQPQHF.

This chain joins TRBV6-5 and TRBJ1-1; D is uncertain. V lost 3 bases and J 1 base, leaving 12 bases between the germline ends. The length of the CDR3 is 15 residues. Germline values: CDR1 MNHEY, CDR2 SVGAGI. DNA of the CDR3: TGTGCCAGCAGTTATCGGGTAGGCCCGAACACTGAAGCTTTCTTT. Residues: CASSYRVGPNTEAFF.

The rearrangement joins TRBV7-2 to TRBJ2-2; tentatively, D is TRBD1 or TRBD2 (5 bases each). V was pared by 8 bases and J by 6 bases, with 19 bases between. This CDR3 region has 15 residues. CDR1 is SGHTA and CDR2 is FQGNSA in the germline V gene. The CDR3 here is CASGNGIGDPGELFF. CDR3 coding DNA: TGTGCCAGCGGTAATGGGATCGGGGACCCCGGGGAGCTGTTTTTT.

This chain uses TRBV28 with TRBJ1-1; 7 bases line up with TRBD1. The CDR3 covers 15 residues. Trimming took 7 bases from V and 0 from J; bases not matched to a gene: 8. Germline CDR1 MDHEN, CDR2 SYDVKM. CDR3 residues: CASIEGGQLNTEAFF. The CDR3 coding sequence is TGTGCCAGCATCGAAGGGGGCCAGCTGAACACTGAAGCTTTCTTT. The full variable domain, completed using reference TRBV28 and TRBJ1-1, is DVKVTQSSRYLVKRTGEKVFLECVQDMDHENMFWYRQDPGLGLRLIYFSYDVKMKEKGDIPEGYSVSREKKERFSLILESASTNQTSMYLCASIEGGQLNTEAFFGQGTRLTVV.

The chain has TRBV7-9 and TRBJ1-2; D is ambiguous. V was trimmed by 5 bases and J by 5 bases, leaving 9 bases between them. The CDR3 loop spans 12 amino acids. CDR1 is SEHNR, CDR2 FQNEAQ, per germline (reference sequence). The CDR3 DNA reads TGTGCCAGCAGCCCACGTGAATATGGCTACACCTTC. It translates to CASSPREYGYTF.

The chain employs TRBV7-2 and TRBJ2-2, with 10 bases fitting TRBD1. The V gene's germline CDR1 is SGHTA and CDR2 FQGNSA. V was pared by 3 bases and J by 6 bases, with 7 bases of the junction left unmatched. This CDR3 spans 16 amino acids. This chain's CDR3 is CASSFQTGGAAGELFF. CDR3 nucleotide sequence: TGTGCCAGCAGCTTCCAGACAGGGGGCGCTGCCGGGGAGCTGTTTTTT.

The chain employs TRBV7-2 and TRBJ2-7; 7 bases are shared with TRBD1. The V segment lost 5 bases and the J segment 0 bases; nucleotides outside the gene matches: 7. The V gene's germline CDR1 is SGHTA and CDR2 FQGNSA. The CDR3 runs 15 residues. The CDR3 here is CASSPTRDSSYEQYF. Written as DNA, the CDR3 is TGTGCCAGCAGCCCTACCCGGGACAGCTCCTACGAGCAGTACTTC.

The V gene is TRBV18, the J gene TRBJ2-3, with 9 bases matching TRBD1. Germline CDR1 is KGHSH and CDR2 is LQKENI. There are 15 residues in the CDR3. J gave up 3 bases and V 3 bases, and 4 bases lay outside the gene matches. CDR3 sequence reads: CASSPTGGGTDTQYF. The CDR3 DNA sequence: TGTGCCAGCTCACCCACAGGGGGCGGTACAGATACGCAGTATTTT.

This chain uses TRBV27 with TRBJ2-7, with D tentatively TRBD1 or TRBD2 (6 bases each). V lost 3 bases and J lost 1, with 13 bases in between. Germline CDR1 is MNHEY and CDR2 is SMNVEV (reference sequence). The CDR3 is 15 amino acids. The chain's CDR3 is CASSLGAGTSYEQYF. In DNA form, the CDR3 reads TGTGCCAGCAGTTTGGGTGCGGGGACATCCTACGAGCAGTACTTC.

This sequence joins TRBV5-4 and TRBJ2-7, with 7 bases aligning to TRBD2. This CDR3 is built from 15 residues. Germline CDR1 reads SGHNT; CDR2 reads YYREEE (reference sequence). With V trimmed by 4 bases and J by 0 bases, 7 bases remained unmatched. CDR3 residues: CASSLGGGSSYEQYF. The CDR3 DNA reads as TGTGCCAGCAGCCTGGGTGGCGGGAGCTCCTACGAGCAGTACTTC.

The V and J genes are TRBV7-3 and TRBJ2-5, with 9 bases fitting TRBD2. Germline values: CDR1 SGHTA, CDR2 FQGTGA. The length of the CDR3 is 13 residues. Trimming at V came to 8 bases and at J to 5 bases, leaving 6 bases not matched to a gene. The CDR3 loop reads CASAGGEGETQYF. The CDR3 DNA follows: TGTGCCAGCGCGGGAGGGGAGGGGGAGACCCAGTACTTC.

V gene TRBV9 combines with J gene TRBJ2-3; a weak D match, TRBD2 (6 bases). Looked up from germline, CDR1 is SGDLS and CDR2 is YYNGEE. V was cut by 7 bases and J by 4 bases, with 7 bases left in between. This CDR3 contains 11 residues. Written as DNA, the CDR3 is TGTGCCAGCGGAGGGGCAGATACGCAGTATTTT. This sequence encodes CASGGADTQYF.

The rearrangement uses TRBV18 and TRBJ2-7; TRBD1 is a possible D gene (6 bases). Germline CDR1 KGHSH, CDR2 LQKENI. This CDR3 spans 13 amino acids. Trimming took 2 bases from V and 5 from J, leaving 10 bases between them. The CDR3 loop is CASSPNPGDEQYF. The DNA of the CDR3 is TGTGCCAGCTCACCAAACCCAGGGGACGAGCAGTACTTC.